The clone carrying this TCR beta chain was found many times. What it binds is not known. The germline V gene encodes CDR1 SGHRS and CDR2 YFSETQ. The CDR3 sequence is 14 residues long. With V trimmed by 5 bases and J by 3 bases, 5 bases remained unmatched. The source of the sample is a study of T-cell reconstitution after alpha-beta-depleted transplantation in children. Whole-study results and caveats: Recipient T cells and thymic progenitors that survived gave rise to the high TCRbeta diversity observed at day 60 in some patients. Where alpha-beta T cells came from about two months after transplant was reportedly several hundred expanded graft clones. Newly produced T cells mostly accounted for T-cell counts and diversity one year post-transplant.

Researchers prepared the TCRbeta library using unique molecular identifiers, the study reports. TCRdb processed the PCR reads anew with MiXCR; each CDR3 protein has one entry. The sample consists of a few hundred thousand distinct CDR3 sequences, more than 9% of them appearing once. The sequence came from a male patient between 2 and 15 years old who had a stem cell transplant for chronic granulomatous disease, so the T cells may come from the graft donor. The sequencing used peripheral blood, collected 180 days after TCRalphabeta/CD19-depleted stem cell transplant. The chain employs TRBV5-1 and TRBJ2-3; 8 bases map to TRBD1. The CDR3 spells CASSGQGWTDTQYF. The DNA of the CDR3 is TGCGCCAGCAGTGGACAGGGTTGGACAGATACGCAGTATTTT.